This T cell receptor beta chain was recorded in a study of post-analysis software for immune sequencing data (dated by TCRdb to between 2015 and 2016). Turning to the overall study: The recorded disease courses included relapsing-remitting, secondary progressive and progressive-relapsing multiple sclerosis, and some patients had no subtype annotation. The patient repertoires were compared against 11 previously published healthy control repertoires obtained from donors aged about 6 to 28 years. A subset of samples was prepared in parallel using single-end sample barcoding, then pooled and co-amplified after Illumina adapter ligation. Overall study results and their limits: Patients showed significantly higher frequencies than controls for roughly five TRBV segments, among them TRBV5-6, TRBV5-1 and TRBV20-1. Direct clustering with F measure showed strong co-clustering of samples prepared in the same batch, prompting a batch-effect correction. Normalized Chao1 diversity was significantly lower in multiple sclerosis patients than controls, suggesting substantial peripheral T-cell clonal expansion. The control group was slightly older than the multiple sclerosis patient group.

To demonstrate the VDJtools post-analysis software, the study profiled TCR beta repertoires from the peripheral blood of around 13 young patients with multiple sclerosis. The patients with multiple sclerosis were children and adolescents between about 6 and 15 years of age. CDR1 LGHNA and CDR2 YNFKEQ are derived from the germline V gene. Here V drops 0 bases and J drops 4 bases, and the junction holds 2 bases not matched to any gene. The CDR3 starts with the cysteine, ends with the phenylalanine, and has 17 residues. Only CDR3 DNA remains: 51 bases, in frame from the first base. This clonotype was found a few times. Its antigen specificity is not known. Base qualities are missing; no much larger clone stands one base away. Libraries were prepared through PCR. Reads for this sample came from an Illumina HiSeq 2500. To reduce PCR and sequencing biases, unique molecular identifiers were incorporated into the TCR beta cDNA libraries. Every 1 to 10 million input T cells yielded approximately 500,000 cDNA molecules, meaning each molecule approximated one T cell. The patient libraries were prepared and sequenced using the same protocol as the earlier healthy control dataset. Within a given batch, samples were prepared together, multiplexed and sequenced on the same HiSeq lane. In the authors' own workflow: MIGEC handled the raw barcoded reads, throwing out single-read molecular identifier groups before consensus assembly and CDR3 extraction. VDJtools was used for post-analysis of the clonotype tables, with diversity normalized by down-sampling every dataset to the smallest sample size. To correct batch-related cross-sample contamination, repertoire overlap clustering matched CDR3 amino acid sequences but not nucleotide sequences. TCRdb reprocessing: public reads trimmed at Q25 with fastp, clones called with MiXCR, in-frame beta chains kept. A single entry per CDR3 protein holds the most common genes and DNA from its merged rows. Here the V and J calls rest on TCRdb's processing, not on the authors' analysis. The sample includes approximately 660,000 distinct CDR3 sequences, with 55% to 60% observed a single time. Approximately 11% of the sample is held by the ten biggest clonotypes.

Sequencing used blood. This sequence was found in a girl aged 2-10 years with multiple sclerosis. The chain is encoded by TRBV4-2 joined to TRBJ2-5, with TRBD2 identical over 16 junction bases. In nucleotide form, the sequence is TGTGCCAGCAGCCAAGATGGGACTAGCGGGGGGGCAGAGACCCAGTACTTC. It translates to CASSQDGTSGGAETQYF.